The rows below give T cell receptor beta chains drawn from one sample of a study. TCRdb re-called the RT-PCR reads with MiXCR, one entry per CDR3 protein. The table includes approximately 720,000 distinct CDR3 sequences, about 14% detected once. The sequencing input was memory CD4+ T cells from blood. Every receptor here comes from a female donor in good health, serving as a healthy control. CDR3s include the opening cysteine and the closing phenylalanine or tryptophan. Fields, in order: J gene, V gene, clone size, D gene, CDR3 DNA, CDR3 protein. The D gene is left open where the match is weak. Rows give clone size only sometimes, using once, few, many, or a class for an expanded clone.

TRBJ2-1 TRBV4-3 few - TGCGCCAGCAGCCTTGACTGGGGCGCGGACAATGAGCAGTTCTTC CASSLDWGADNEQFF
TRBJ1-1 TRBV5-1 few - TGCGCCAGCATGCTCAACAACAAGAACACTGAAGCTTTCTTT CASMLNNKNTEAFF
TRBJ2-1 TRBV7-7 many TRBD1 TGTGCTAGCAGCTTAGGACAGGGGCACTACAATGAGCAGTTCTTC CASSLGQGHYNEQFF
TRBJ2-1 TRBV7-9 - TRBD1 TGTGCCAGCAGCCCCGGACAGGGACAATACAATGAGCAGTTCTTC CASSPGQGQYNEQFF
TRBJ1-2 TRBV7-9 many TRBD1 TGTGCCAGCAGCTTAGAAGGGACAGGGCGCGGCTACACCTTC CASSLEGTGRGYTF
TRBJ2-7 TRBV7-2 many TRBD2 TGTGCCAGCAGCCGGACTAGCGGGGGATACGAGCAGTACTTC CASSRTSGGYEQYF
TRBJ2-3 TRBV6-1 few TRBD1 TGTGCCAGCGGGAAACAGCCGGGACAGGGCCCCACAGATACGCAGTATTTT CASGKQPGQGPTDTQYF
TRBJ1-1 TRBV20-1 many - TGCAGTGCGGCCCGGCACGGGCTGCGGGTGCGAGCTTTCTTT CSAARHGLRVRAFF
TRBJ2-1 TRBV5-1 - TRBD2 TGCGCCAGCAGCTTGTTGATTAGTGGTAGCGGGAGGGTAAAGTTCTTC CASSLLISGSGRVKFF
TRBJ2-6 TRBV18 - TRBD1 TGTGCCAGCTCGTCCGGGACAGCAAACTCTGGGGCCAACGTCCTGACTTTC CASSSGTANSGANVLTF
TRBJ2-1 TRBV10-3 many TRBD2 TGTGCCATCAGCGGGGGGACCTACAATGAGCAGTTCTTC CAISGGTYNEQFF
TRBJ2-3 TRBV4-2 many TRBD2 TGTGCCAGCAGCCAAGGGTATCTAGCGGGAGAAACAGATACGCAGTATTTT CASSQGYLAGETDTQYF
TRBJ2-2 TRBV3-1 - - TGTGCCAGCAGCCAAAGTCAAGTGTCCGGGGAGCTGTTTTTT CASSQSQVSGELFF
TRBJ2-5 TRBV20-1 many - TGCAGTGCTCCTAGGGGTAGTGGGGGCCAGTACTTC CSAPRGSGGQYF
TRBJ2-7 TRBV7-2 few TRBD2 TGTGCCAGCAGCTTAGCGGGGGGGTTTGTTAGGATCGAGCAGTACTTC CASSLAGGFVRIEQYF
TRBJ2-3 TRBV3-1 - - TGTGCCAGCAGCCAAGGGCGGTATACGCAGTATTTT CASSQGRYTQYF
TRBJ2-2 TRBV28 - TRBD2 TGTGCCAGCACGGTAGCGGGACTCAACACCGGGGAGCTGTTTTTT CASTVAGLNTGELFF
TRBJ1-1 TRBV18 - TRBD1 TGTGCCAGCTCACCACCGGGACAGATGCGAGCTTTCTTT CASSPPGQMRAFF
TRBJ1-2 TRBV28 - - TGTGCCAGCAGTTTAACGGCAGGGGTTGGCTACACCTTC CASSLTAGVGYTF
TRBJ2-7 TRBV7-2 - - TGTGCCAGCAGCTTAGGGCTTAAGTCCTCCGAGCAGTACTTC CASSLGLKSSEQYF
TRBJ2-7 TRBV7-2 - TRBD2 TGTGCCAGCAGCCTTTGGACTAGCGGGAACCACGAGCAGTACTTC CASSLWTSGNHEQYF
TRBJ1-2 TRBV7-8 - TRBD1 TGTGCCAGCAGCCAACGACAGGGGGATCAGGGGGACGGCTACACCTTC CASSQRQGDQGDGYTF
TRBJ1-3 TRBV4-3 many - TGCGCCAGCAGCCAAGATCAAGGTTCTGGAAACACCATATATTTT CASSQDQGSGNTIYF
TRBJ1-2 TRBV7-2 many - TGTGCCAGCAGCTTAGACGGATATGGCTACACCTTC CASSLDGYGYTF
TRBJ1-4 TRBV5-1 - TRBD1 TGCGCCAGCAGCGCAGGACAGGTCTCTAATGAAAAACTGTTTTTT CASSAGQVSNEKLFF
TRBJ2-2 TRBV5-1 few - TGCGCCAGCAGCTTAGACAGAGCGAACACCGGGGAGCTGTTTTTT CASSLDRANTGELFF
TRBJ1-6 TRBV7-2 - - TGTGCCAGCAGCCACTCGGCAGGTGAAGACTCACCCCTCCACTTT CASSHSAGEDSPLHF
TRBJ1-1 TRBV12-3/TRBV12-4 few - TGTGCCAGCAGTTTAAGAGGGGCGGGGGACACTGAAGCTTTCTTT CASSLRGAGDTEAFF
TRBJ2-2 TRBV7-2 few TRBD1 TGTGCCAGCAGCCTGTCCGGGACGGACAGGACCGGGGAGCTGTTTTTT CASSLSGTDRTGELFF
TRBJ2-1 TRBV10-3 many TRBD2 TGTGCCATCAGGGAGGGACTATACAATGAGCAGTTCTTC CAIREGLYNEQFF
TRBJ2-1 TRBV24-1 many TRBD2 TGTGCCACCAGTGATCCTAAACCGGGGGGTGCCTACAATGAGCAGTTCTTC CATSDPKPGGAYNEQFF
TRBJ2-2 TRBV12-3/TRBV12-4 few TRBD1 TGTGCCAGCACTCCAGGGGGTGGGGGGGAGCTGTTTTTT CASTPGGGGELFF